This TCR beta chain is from a study of CD8+ T cells in alopecia areata. Peripheral blood and lesional scalp punch biopsies came from alopecia areata patients. Sorting of PBMCs yielded the CD4+ and CD8+ T cells. The CDR3 runs 15 residues. From germline, CDR1 is SGHVS and CDR2 FQNEAQ. V lost 6 bases and J 0 bases, leaving 11 bases between the germline ends. It was cDNA, reverse transcribed from extracted RNA, that served as the sequencing template. Assay: immunoSEQ multiplex PCR; the TCRdb copy retains only in-frame clones and omits some. The repertoire holds 200,000 to 250,000 clones, with 50% to 60% as singletons.

Sequenced material: CD4+ T cells sorted from blood, taken at week 0. The source is a human donor with alopecia areata. The chain recombines TRBV7-8 with TRBJ2-2; D unclear. The CDR3 bases are TGTGCCAGCAGATTGGCAACCACGAACACCGGGGAGCTGTTTTTT. Translation: CASRLATTNTGELFF.